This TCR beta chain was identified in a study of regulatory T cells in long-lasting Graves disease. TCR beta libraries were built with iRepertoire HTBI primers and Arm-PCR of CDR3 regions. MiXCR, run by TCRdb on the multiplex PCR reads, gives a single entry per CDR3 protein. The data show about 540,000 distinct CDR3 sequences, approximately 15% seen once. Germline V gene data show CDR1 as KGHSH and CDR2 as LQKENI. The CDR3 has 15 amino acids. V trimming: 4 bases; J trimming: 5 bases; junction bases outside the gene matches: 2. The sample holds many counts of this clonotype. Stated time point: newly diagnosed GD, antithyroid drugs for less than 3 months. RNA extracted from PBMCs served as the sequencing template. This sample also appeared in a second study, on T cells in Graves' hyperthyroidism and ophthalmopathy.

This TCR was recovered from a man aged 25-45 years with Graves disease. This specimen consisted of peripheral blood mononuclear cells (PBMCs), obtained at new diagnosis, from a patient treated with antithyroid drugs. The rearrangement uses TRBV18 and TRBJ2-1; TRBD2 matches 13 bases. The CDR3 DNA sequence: TGTGCCAGCTCACGTGGACTAGCGGGAGACAATGAGCAGTTCTTC. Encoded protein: CASSRGLAGDNEQFF. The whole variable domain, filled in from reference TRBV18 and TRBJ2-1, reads NAGVMQNPRHLVRRRGQEARLRCSPMKGHSHVYWYRQLPEEGLKFMVYLQKENIIDESGMPKERFSAEFPKEGPSILRIQQVVRGDSAAYFCASSRGLAGDNEQFFGPGTRLTVL.